These 21 T cell receptor beta chains were all obtained from the same sample, sequenced in a study of T-cell reconstitution after alpha-beta-depleted transplantation in children. TCRbeta library construction was performed incorporating unique molecular identifiers. TCRdb called the PCR reads again in MiXCR, with one record for every CDR3 protein. Of hundreds of thousands of distinct CDR3 sequences in the sample, approximately 13% were seen once. Sequencing was performed on PBMCs, mostly from graft donor cells, taken 360 days after TCRalphabeta/CD19-depleted stem cell transplant. Receptor source: a male patient aged 5 to 17 who had a stem cell transplant for acute myeloid leukemia, so the T cells may come from the graft donor.

The chain has TRBV29-1 and TRBJ2-2; 10 bases map to TRBD2. Germline V CDR1 and CDR2: SQVTM, ANQGSEA. The CDR3 is made up of 14 amino acids. The CDR3 coding sequence is TGCAGTGGGACTAGCGTTAGAGGCACCGGGGAGCTGTTTTTT. The encoded protein is CSGTSVRGTGELFF.

This clonotype was seen more than once but under ten times. The chain recombines TRBV28 with TRBJ1-6, with 10 bases matching TRBD1. V trimming: 4 bases; J trimming: 7 bases; junction bases outside the gene matches: 4. In germline, CDR1 is MDHEN, CDR2 SYDVKM. The CDR3 extends over 15 amino acids. The CDR3 DNA reads as TGTGCCAGCAGTTGGGACAGGGGAATAAATTCACCCCTCCACTTT. Translating gives CASSWDRGINSPLHF.

The genes are TRBV18 and TRBJ2-5, with 7 bases matching TRBD1. V was clipped by 8 bases and J by 3 bases; unmatched bases: 12. In germline, CDR1 is KGHSH, CDR2 LQKENI. The CDR3 consists of 15 residues. The CDR3 DNA follows: TGTGCCAGCCACCTCTCTGGGACAGTCAAAGAGACCCAGTACTTC. Translation gives CASHLSGTVKETQYF.

This clonotype occurred a few times. The V call is TRBV29-1, the J call TRBJ1-1; D possibly corresponds to TRBD1 (6 bases). Germline lookup yields CDR1 SQVTM and CDR2 ANQGSEA. The CDR3 contains 13 residues. Trimming left V 4 bases short and J 3 bases short, with 12 bases between. The CDR3 here is CSVGVGGHTEAFF. The CDR3 coding sequence is TGCAGCGTTGGAGTAGGGGGGCACACTGAAGCTTTCTTT.

This clonotype came up a few times. V is TRBV9 and J is TRBJ2-7; maybe TRBD2 (7 bases). Germline CDR1 reads SGDLS; CDR2 reads YYNGEE. This CDR3 spans 13 amino acids. V lost 0 bases, J lost 6 bases, and 10 bases lay in between. The DNA for the CDR3 is TGTGCCAGCAGCGTAGGGGGAGGGGGCGAGCAGTACTTC. Protein sequence: CASSVGGGGEQYF. Variable domain in full (rest from reference TRBV9 and TRBJ2-7): DSGVTQTPKHLITATGQRVTLRCSPRSGDLSVYWYQQSLDQGLQFLIQYYNGEERAKGNILERFSAQQFPDLHSELNLSSLELGDSALYFCASSVGGGGEQYFGPGTRLTVT.

This clonotype was recorded a few times. The rearrangement joins TRBV6-2 or TRBV6-3 to TRBJ2-7; 11 bases are a match to TRBD2. CDR1 is MNHEY and CDR2 is SVGEGT in the germline V gene. This CDR3 comprises 14 residues. Trimming removed 5 bases from V and 3 bases from J; junction bases left unmatched: 3. CDR3 DNA sequence: TGTGCCAGCAGTCGACTAGCGGGATACTACGAGCAGTACTTC. It is translated as CASSRLAGYYEQYF.

V gene TRBV12-3 or TRBV12-4 combines with J gene TRBJ2-7; 7 bases map to TRBD2. This CDR3 is built from 15 residues. V shed 6 bases, J shed 5 bases, and the junction held 13 bases outside the gene matches. The CDR3 sequence is CASRDASGVPHEQYF. As DNA, the CDR3 is TGTGCCAGCAGAGACGCTAGCGGAGTACCCCACGAGCAGTACTTC.

This chain joins TRBV28 and TRBJ2-1, with 9 bases identical to TRBD2. This CDR3 comprises 15 residues. After removal of 4 bases from V and 10 bases from J, the junction contained 11 bases not matched to a gene. Germline V lookup: CDR1 MDHEN, CDR2 SYDVKM. CDR3 nucleotides: TGTGCCAGCAGTTCCAAACCGGGACTAGCCCAGGAGCAGTTCTTC. It codes for CASSSKPGLAQEQFF.

V gene TRBV2 combines with J gene TRBJ2-7, with 9 bases lining up with TRBD2. Germline CDR1 and CDR2: SNHLY and FYNNEI. The CDR3 covers 14 residues. Germline trimming cut 4 bases from V and 4 bases from J; bases unmatched to any gene: 5. Written as DNA, the CDR3 is TGTGCCAGCAGTGTTGTAGCGGGAGCTTACGAGCAGTACTTC. Amino acid sequence: CASSVVAGAYEQYF.

This clonotype has at least ten counts. V gene TRBV4-2 combines with J gene TRBJ2-3; TRBD2 aligns across 11 bases. With V trimmed by 0 bases and J by 3 bases, 8 bases remained unmatched. Germline V gene sequence: CDR1 LGHNA, CDR2 YNFKEQ. This CDR3 contains 18 residues. CDR3 residues: CASSQDIIRLAGTDTQYF. In nucleotides, the CDR3 is TGTGCCAGCAGCCAAGATATAATTCGACTAGCGGGGACAGATACGCAGTATTTT.

J is TRBJ2-7 and V is TRBV12-3 or TRBV12-4, with 11 positions matching TRBD1. The CDR3 consists of 15 residues. V trimming: 6 bases; J trimming: 6 bases; junction bases outside the gene matches: 10. The CDR3 is CASSRGQGALGEQYF. DNA of the CDR3: TGTGCCAGCAGCCGTGGACAGGGGGCGTTGGGCGAGCAGTACTTC.

V is TRBV11-3 and J is TRBJ2-3; TRBD2 matches 7 bases. The germline CDR1 and CDR2 sequences are SGHNT and YENEEA. CDR3 size: 14 residues. Germline trimming cut 5 bases from V and 3 bases from J; bases unmatched to any gene: 5. The CDR3 DNA follows: TGTGCCAGCAGCCGGACTAGTCAGACAGATACGCAGTATTTT. The encoded protein is CASSRTSQTDTQYF.

This clonotype has more than one count but fewer than ten. V is TRBV10-3 and J is TRBJ1-2; TRBD1 agrees at 9 bases. There are 16 residues in the CDR3. Germline CDR1 and CDR2: ENHRY and SYGVKD. With V trimmed by 6 bases and J by 0 bases, 8 bases remained unmatched. CDR3 residues: CAISLGQGTSNYGYTF. The CDR3, as DNA: TGTGCCATCAGCCTCGGACAGGGGACTTCTAACTATGGCTACACCTTC.

The rearrangement uses TRBV3-1 and TRBJ2-1; D call uncertain. Looked up from germline, CDR1 is LGHDT and CDR2 is YNNKEL (reference sequence). Trimming cost V 2 bases and J 6 bases, with 8 bases left between them. This CDR3 is 13 amino acids long. In DNA, the CDR3 is TGTGCCAGCAGCCAACTGAGAGGCAATGAGCAGTTCTTC. Its protein product is CASSQLRGNEQFF.

J is TRBJ1-4 and V is TRBV7-2; D gene ambiguous. Trimming removed 3 bases from V and 6 bases from J, with 8 bases in between. Germline V lookup: CDR1 SGHTA, CDR2 FQGNSA. The CDR3 is 13 residues long. CDR3 region: CASSFGGHEKLFF. In DNA, the CDR3 is TGTGCCAGCAGCTTCGGAGGCCATGAAAAACTGTTTTTT.

In this sample, this clonotype turned up a few times. This chain joins TRBV4-3 and TRBJ1-6; TRBD1 is a possible D gene (5 bases). The length of the CDR3 is 16 residues. The V end was cut by 4 bases, the J end by 9 bases, with 19 bases between. CDR1 is LGHNA and CDR2 is YSLEER in the germline V gene. The CDR3 region is CASSLEGWGKGSPLHF. The CDR3 nucleotides are TGCGCCAGCAGCCTTGAGGGATGGGGGAAGGGTTCACCCCTCCACTTT.

The sample holds a few counts of this clonotype. The rearrangement joins TRBV7-2 to TRBJ2-3; D might be TRBD2 (6 bases). This CDR3 is 14 amino acids long. The germline V and J ends were trimmed by 4 bases and 0 bases, with 8 bases remaining between them. The germline V gene has CDR1 SGHTA and CDR2 FQGNSA. The CDR3 region is CASSYGTSTDTQYF. CDR3 nucleotides: TGTGCCAGCAGCTATGGGACTAGCACAGATACGCAGTATTTT.

This clonotype showed up just a few times. CDR3 region: CASSLVRDGTDTQYF. The CDR3 DNA reads as TGTGCCAGCAGCTTAGTCCGGGACGGCACAGATACGCAGTATTTT. The chain recombines TRBV7-9 with TRBJ2-3; TRBD1 or TRBD2 may be the D gene (5 bases each). The V and J ends lost 1 base and 1 base respectively, with 9 bases between them. This CDR3 contains 15 residues. Germline CDR1 SEHNR, CDR2 FQNEAQ (reference sequence).

This clonotype was seen at least ten times. The chain employs TRBV6-2 or TRBV6-3 and TRBJ2-1, with 7 bases fitting TRBD2. The CDR3 consists of 13 residues. Trimming removed 6 bases from V and 6 bases from J; junction bases left unmatched: 5. Germline values: CDR1 MNHEY, CDR2 SVGEGT. The CDR3 sequence: CASSGLGLNEQFF. The DNA for the CDR3 is TGTGCCAGCAGCGGACTAGGTCTCAATGAGCAGTTCTTC.

In its sample, this clonotype was seen a few times. The J gene is TRBJ1-2, the V gene TRBV6-5; TRBD1 matches 11 bases. Germline V lookup: CDR1 MNHEY, CDR2 SVGAGI. J gave up 4 bases and V 2 bases, and 0 bases lay outside the gene matches. The CDR3 is made up of 14 amino acids. CDR3 coding DNA: TGTGCCAGCAGTTACGGACAGGGGGCCTATGGCTACACCTTC. This encodes CASSYGQGAYGYTF.

This rearrangement joins TRBV6-1 to TRBJ2-3; TRBD2 aligns across 11 bases. The germline gives CDR1 MNHNS, CDR2 SASEGT. This CDR3 is 14 amino acids long. V lost 7 bases to trimming and J lost 4 bases; unmatched junction nucleotides: 4. DNA of the CDR3: TGTGCCAGCACGAGACTAGCGGGACCAGATACGCAGTATTTT. Its protein is CASTRLAGPDTQYF.